The rows below give T cell receptor beta chains drawn from one sample of a study of blood T cell repertoires in COVID-19. Clones were read by immunoSEQ multiplex PCR, and TCRdb kept only the in-frame ones, dropping some. The sample consists of approximately 94,000 clones, 70% to 90% of them appearing once. The sequenced material came from peripheral blood. These TCRs come from a human donor in a cohort sampled during active COVID-19. Each CDR3 is given with its conserved first and last residue. The D gene is left open where the match is weak. Clone size is shown for a subset of rows, as once, few, many or a class of expanded clone.

v_call	d_call	j_call	clone_size	cdr3_aa	cdr3_nt
TRBV4-3	TRBD1	TRBJ1-2	.	CASSQNAGGLGYGYTF	TGCGCCAGCAGCCAGAACGCAGGGGGCTTGGGCTATGGCTACACCTTC
TRBV28	.	TRBJ1-2	.	CASLEEVDGYTF	TGTGCCAGCCTTGAGGAAGTCGATGGCTACACCTTC
TRBV6-1	.	TRBJ2-6	medium-sized	CASSEAGDGANVLTF	TGTGCCAGCAGTGAAGCAGGGGATGGGGCCAACGTCCTGACTTTC
TRBV19	TRBD1	TRBJ1-5	.	CASILGQGVDQPQHF	TGTGCCAGTATCTTGGGACAGGGAGTGGATCAGCCCCAGCATTTT
TRBV10-3	TRBD2	TRBJ2-7	.	CAISDRQRITGTSGIYLSYEQYF	TGTGCCATCAGTGATCGGCAGCGGATTACCGGGACTAGCGGGATTTACCTATCCTACGAGCAGTACTTC
TRBV20-1	.	TRBJ2-5	.	CSAIGGTQYF	TGCAGTGCTATAGGCGGGACCCAGTACTTC
TRBV10-3	.	TRBJ2-5	.	CAISERRDPQETQYF	TGTGCCATCAGTGAGCGACGGGATCCCCAAGAGACCCAGTACTTC
TRBV6-2/TRBV6-3	.	TRBJ2-3	.	CASSYSLTDTQYF	TGTGCCAGCAGTTACTCCCTCACAGATACGCAGTATTTT
TRBV4-1	.	TRBJ2-7	few	CASSQGGAYEQYF	TGCGCCAGCAGCCAGGGGGGAGCCTACGAGCAGTACTTC
TRBV29-1	.	TRBJ2-1	.	CSVVSGAYNEQFF	TGCAGCGTTGTTAGCGGAGCCTACAATGAGCAGTTCTTC
TRBV19	TRBD1	TRBJ1-4	.	CASHTRQGFDEKLFF	TGTGCCAGTCACACCCGACAGGGCTTCGATGAAAAACTGTTTTTT
TRBV27	.	TRBJ1-1	.	CASSLSWEVTEAFF	TGTGCCAGCAGTTTATCGTGGGAGGTGACTGAAGCTTTCTTT
TRBV30	TRBD1	TRBJ2-3	.	CAWSTGQGASGTRTDTQYF	TGTGCCTGGAGTACCGGACAGGGGGCGAGCGGGACACGCACAGATACGCAGTATTTT
TRBV7-2	.	TRBJ1-2	.	CASSLAPTPGGYTF	TGTGCCAGCAGCTTAGCTCCTACCCCAGGTGGCTACACCTTC
TRBV3-1/TRBV3-2	TRBD2	TRBJ2-7	.	CASSQSSGSYEQYF	TGTGCCAGCAGCCAATCTAGCGGGAGCTACGAGCAGTACTTC
TRBV27	.	TRBJ1-1	.	CASRTSGGMNTEAFF	TGTGCCAGCAGGACTTCGGGGGGGATGAACACTGAAGCTTTCTTT
TRBV6-5	.	TRBJ2-7	.	CASSYSGLSGEQYF	TGTGCCAGCAGTTACTCAGGCCTCTCGGGCGAGCAGTACTTC
TRBV19	.	TRBJ2-1	once	CASRKYRQGGRNEQFF	TGTGCCAGTAGAAAGTATCGTCAGGGAGGTAGGAATGAGCAGTTCTTC
TRBV19	TRBD1	TRBJ1-2	.	CASRQGAAGYTF	TGTGCCAGTAGACAGGGGGCGGCTGGCTACACCTTC
TRBV6-5	TRBD2	TRBJ2-3	.	CASSRTSGTDTQYF	TGTGCCAGCAGTAGGACTAGCGGCACAGATACGCAGTATTTT
TRBV5-1	.	TRBJ1-1	.	CASSLAMTGNTEAFF	TGCGCCAGCAGCTTGGCGATGACAGGGAACACTGAAGCTTTCTTT
TRBV28	.	TRBJ1-2	.	CASSPPGHYGYTF	TGTGCCAGCAGTCCGCCGGGTCACTATGGCTACACCTTC
TRBV6-5	.	TRBJ2-7	.	CASSYSAGPYEQYF	TGTGCCAGCAGTTACTCTGCCGGTCCCTACGAGCAGTACTTC
TRBV7-9	.	TRBJ1-3	.	CASSASLSVGGGNTIYF	TGTGCCAGCAGCGCGTCTTTATCGGTCGGAGGCGGAAACACCATATATTTT
TRBV7-9	.	TRBJ2-1	.	CASSPGMWAGSNEQFF	TGTGCCAGCAGCCCCGGGATGTGGGCAGGCTCCAATGAGCAGTTCTTC
TRBV12-3/TRBV12-4	.	TRBJ1-2	.	CASQGSNYGYTF	TGTGCCAGCCAGGGCTCAAACTATGGCTACACCTTC
TRBV10-3	TRBD1	TRBJ1-6	.	CAISARGIDSPLHF	TGTGCCATCAGTGCCAGGGGGATTGATTCACCCCTCCACTTT
TRBV6-1	TRBD1	TRBJ2-3	once	CASSELTGGRDTQYF	TGTGCCAGCAGTGAGCTGACAGGGGGCAGAGATACGCAGTATTTT
TRBV11-2	.	TRBJ2-2	.	CASSLGQNTGELFF	TGTGCCAGCAGCTTAGGACAGAACACCGGGGAGCTGTTTTTT
TRBV2	.	TRBJ1-3	.	CASRGAPYSGNTIYF	TGTGCCAGCAGGGGGGCTCCTTACTCTGGAAACACCATATATTTT
TRBV4-1	.	TRBJ2-7	.	CASSQDLAGYNEQYF	TGCGCCAGCAGCCAAGATCTTGCGGGATATAACGAGCAGTACTTC
TRBV7-2	TRBD2	TRBJ2-7	.	CASSPERLAGYEQYF	TGTGCCAGCAGCCCAGAGCGCCTAGCGGGGTACGAGCAGTACTTC
TRBV27	.	TRBJ2-1	.	CASTRDFNEQFF	TGTGCCAGCACCCGGGACTTTAATGAGCAGTTCTTC
TRBV7-8	TRBD2	TRBJ2-7	.	CASSLPGGQVYEQYF	TGTGCCAGCAGCTTGCCGGGAGGCCAGGTGTACGAGCAGTACTTC
TRBV19	TRBD2	TRBJ2-5	.	CATAGTSRETQYF	TGTGCCACCGCCGGGACTAGCAGAGAGACCCAGTACTTC
TRBV5-1	TRBD1	TRBJ1-2	.	CASSSGSQGAGGYTF	TGCGCCAGCAGCTCCGGGTCACAGGGGGCTGGTGGCTACACCTTC
TRBV24-1	.	TRBJ2-5	once	CATSDSTEETQYF	TGTGCCACCAGTGATTCGACAGAAGAGACCCAGTACTTC
TRBV5-6	.	TRBJ2-2	.	CASSLVFRDTGELFF	TGTGCCAGCAGCTTGGTTTTCAGGGACACCGGGGAGCTGTTTTTT
TRBV19	TRBD2	TRBJ2-7	.	CASSPGGTRPYEQYF	TGTGCCAGTAGTCCCGGTGGGACTAGACCCTACGAGCAGTACTTC
TRBV18	TRBD1	TRBJ2-2	.	CASSPKTGTGETGELFF	TGTGCCAGCTCACCCAAGACCGGGACAGGGGAAACCGGGGAGCTGTTTTTT
TRBV20-1	TRBD2	TRBJ2-1	.	CSASPSLAGGGHEQFF	TGCAGTGCTAGTCCCTCACTAGCGGGAGGGGGGCATGAGCAGTTCTTC
TRBV29-1	TRBD2	TRBJ2-3	once	CSVGGGGTDTQYF	TGCAGCGTTGGGGGGGGAGGAACAGATACGCAGTATTTT
TRBV28	TRBD2	TRBJ2-5	.	CASGRATETQYF	TGTGCCAGCGGGAGGGCTACAGAGACCCAGTACTTC
TRBV11-2	TRBD1	TRBJ1-2	.	CASSLGTGDGYTF	TGTGCCAGCAGCTTAGGGACAGGGGACGGCTACACCTTC
TRBV7-6	TRBD2	TRBJ2-7	.	CASSLEREHYEQYF	TGTGCCAGCAGCTTAGAGCGGGAGCACTACGAGCAGTACTTC